The subject of this entry is one T cell receptor beta chain. What it binds is not known. The naive CD8 fraction comprised CD45RO-negative cells positively selected for CCR7 and excluded terminally differentiated effector memory CD45RA+ cells. Those who donated, Caucasian adults without exception, all lived in Nashville, Tennessee. These data belong to a study of shared clonotypes between healthy human individuals. Genomic DNA of each subset was evenly split across several immunoSEQ plates. Per sorted-subset replicate PCR, input was around 220 ng DNA, representing 30,000 or so T cell genomes. Measured with immunoSEQ multiplex PCR; TCRdb has only the in-frame clones, and not every one. The profile shows around 580,000 clones, about 98% of them singletons. Trimming shortened V by 0 bases and J by 6 bases, and 3 bases separated the two germline ends. This CDR3 spans 11 amino acids. Germline V gene sequence: CDR1 MNHEY, CDR2 SVGAGI.

Whole-study results and caveats: Among a few donors, roughly 5.4% of naive CD4 clonotypes were found in common.

The sample comprised naive CD8+ T cells sorted from blood. The gene calls are TRBV6-5 and TRBJ2-7; D unclear. The receptor was isolated from a young man in good health. The CDR3 nucleotides read TGTGCCAGCAGTTACTCGTCCGAGCAGTACTTC. Translating gives CASSYSSEQYF.